The 5 T cell receptor beta chains below all came from one sample that was sequenced in a study of early T cells in non-severe SARS-CoV-2 infection. TCRdb fed the 5' RACE reads into MiXCR, producing one record per CDR3 protein. The sample carries about 80,000 distinct CDR3 sequences, 13% recorded once. Sequenced: whole blood. These receptors came from an adult who was a healthcare worker with PCR-confirmed SARS-CoV-2 infection or an uninfected control (not recorded which).

Details on this clonotype: Since a much larger clone is just one base distant, this may be a read error. The rearrangement joins TRBV7-2 to TRBJ1-6; D gene uncertain. CDR3 length equals 14 residues. CDR1 is SGHTA and CDR2 is FQGNSA in the germline V gene. V was trimmed by 6 bases and J by 3 bases, leaving 9 bases between them. The CDR3 DNA is TGTGCCAGCAGGCCGGCGGTCTATAATTCACCCCTCCACTTT. Its translation is CASRPAVYNSPLHF. The complete variable domain, with remaining parts taken from reference TRBV7-2 and TRBJ1-6, reads GAGVSQSPSNKVTEKGKDVELRCDPISGHTALYWYRQSLGQGLEFLIYFQGNSAPDKSGLPSDRFSAERTGGSVSTLTIQRTQQEDSAVYLCASRPAVYNSPLHFGNGTRLTVT.

This clonotype was observed a few times. CDR3 amino acids: CASSSGLGDYEQYF. The CDR3 nucleotides read TGTGCCAGCAGCTCCGGACTGGGAGACTACGAGCAGTACTTC. V usage is TRBV5-6 and J usage is TRBJ2-7; weak D call: TRBD2 (5 bases). Germline CDR1 SGHDT, CDR2 YYEEEE. V shed 3 bases and J shed 3 bases, with 13 bases lying between them. The CDR3 spans 14 residues.

This clonotype was observed at least ten times. The V call is TRBV20-1, the J call TRBJ2-1, with a possible D match to TRBD1 (5 bases). The germline gives CDR1 DFQATT, CDR2 SNEGSKA (reference sequence). This CDR3 spans 15 amino acids. Trimming pared 6 bases from V and 2 bases from J, leaving 17 bases between. The CDR3 sequence: CSASRGRATYNEQFF. The CDR3 nucleotides read TGCAGTGCCTCTCGTGGCAGGGCCACCTACAATGAGCAGTTCTTC.

V usage is TRBV27 and J usage is TRBJ2-1; the match to TRBD2 covers 9 bases. Per germline, CDR1 MNHEY and CDR2 SMNVEV (reference sequence). V was pared by 0 bases and J by 9 bases, with 6 bases of the junction left unmatched. This CDR3 has 15 residues. The CDR3 nucleotides are TGTGCCAGCAGTTTATCGGGGACTAGCCCTGTTGAGCAGTTCTTC. This sequence encodes CASSLSGTSPVEQFF.

There are a few counts of this clonotype. This chain joins TRBV29-1 and TRBJ2-7, with D uncertain. Germline V CDR1 and CDR2: SQVTM, ANQGSEA. Trimming took 1 base from V and 6 from J, leaving 10 bases between them. This CDR3 has 12 residues. CDR3 bases: TGCAGCGTTGAAGGGCAGGAATCCGAGCAGTACTTC. This translates into CSVEGQESEQYF.